The TCR beta chain described here comes from a study of cytomegalovirus exposure and HLA in healthy donors. Primers: 60 Vbeta forward and 13 Jbeta reverse. Sequencing used immunoSEQ multiplex PCR; TCRdb keeps in-frame clones, though not all of them. The sample carries 110,000 to 150,000 clones, roughly 80% recorded once. Trimming removed 2 bases from V and 6 bases from J; junction bases left unmatched: 0. The CDR3 sequence is 15 residues long. Germline lookup yields CDR1 MNHEY and CDR2 SMNVEV (reference sequence). Study conclusions and caveats: Some highly shared sequence variants likely arose as a pipeline artifact. The availability of immune exposure information extended only to CMV serostatus.

Likely unrecorded immune exposures existed in these nominally healthy donors. About this clone itself: Its antigen is currently unknown.

The sequence came from a woman in her forties or fifties in good health and CMV-seronegative. The sequenced material came from PBMCs. The chain has TRBV27 and TRBJ2-1, with TRBD2 matching 14 bases. In DNA, the CDR3 is TGTGCCAGCAGTTTAGGGACTAGCGGGAGCAATGAGCAGTTCTTC. Its translation is CASSLGTSGSNEQFF.